A single sample is the source of the 13 T cell receptor beta chains below, sequenced in a study of T cell responses to AZD1222 COVID-19 vaccine. TCRdb keeps only in-frame clones here, not all; method: immunoSEQ multiplex PCR. The sample lists around 100,000 clones, nearly 95% seen once, with under 2% in the top ten. The starting material was peripheral blood, obtained on day 0 of AZD1222 vaccination. Receptor source: an adult in good health.

This clone occurred once. The chain has TRBV6-4 and TRBJ1-5, with D unresolved. This CDR3 is 13 amino acids long. V lost 5 bases and J lost 5, with 10 bases in between. Germline V CDR1 and CDR2: MRHNA, SNTAGT. CDR3 coding DNA: TGTGCCAGCAGTAAAGAGGTGGATCAGCCCCAGCATTTT. Amino acid sequence: CASSKEVDQPQHF.

The chain links TRBV15 to TRBJ1-3, with unresolved D. The ends were cut back, 0 bases at V and 4 bases at J, with 10 bases in the middle. Germline V gene lookup returns CDR1 LNHNV and CDR2 YYDKDF (reference sequence). The CDR3 spans 15 residues. For the CDR3, the DNA is TGTGCCACCAGCAGAGATTCTGGTTCGGGAAACACCATATATTTT. Translated: CATSRDSGSGNTIYF.

The chain carries TRBV12-3 or TRBV12-4 and TRBJ1-1; D not certain. The CDR3 is 13 residues long. V was cut by 1 base and J by 8 bases, with 11 bases left in between. This chain's CDR3 is CASSLGLRGEAFF. The CDR3 DNA is TGTGCCAGCAGTTTAGGGTTAAGAGGAGAAGCTTTCTTT.

V is TRBV28 and J is TRBJ1-5; D is undetermined. CDR3 length: 14 amino acids. V was clipped by 5 bases and J by 0 bases, with 8 bases between them. Germline V CDR1 and CDR2: MDHEN, SYDVKM. The CDR3 DNA follows: TGTGCCAGCAGTGGGTTATTTAGCAATCAGCCCCAGCATTTT. Translation gives CASSGLFSNQPQHF.

The gene calls are TRBV11-2 and TRBJ2-2, with D hard to call. V shed 3 bases and J shed 0 bases, with 8 bases lying between them. CDR3 length: 15 amino acids. Germline V gene sequence: CDR1 SGHAT, CDR2 FQNNGV. The CDR3 nucleotides are TGTGCCAGCAGCTTGACTTACACGAACACCGGGGAGCTGTTTTTT. Protein: CASSLTYTNTGELFF.

The chain is built from TRBV7-6 and TRBJ1-5, with a tentative D call TRBD1 (6 bases). Trimming took 1 base from V and 0 from J, leaving 13 bases between them. This CDR3 spans 17 amino acids. Germline CDR1 SGHVS, CDR2 FNYEAQ. CDR3 region: CASSLGGTLYSNQPQHF. In nucleotides, the CDR3 is TGTGCCAGCAGCTTAGGGGGGACACTATATAGCAATCAGCCCCAGCATTTT.

The rearrangement links TRBV18 to TRBJ2-7; D uncertain. Germline CDR1 is KGHSH and CDR2 is LQKENI. The CDR3 runs 12 residues. The V and J ends lost 3 bases and 3 bases respectively, with 6 bases between them. CDR3: CASSPGSYEQYF. The CDR3 DNA reads TGTGCCAGCTCACCCGGCAGCTACGAGCAGTACTTC. Filled out from reference TRBV18 and TRBJ2-7, the complete variable domain reads NAGVMQNPRHLVRRRGQEARLRCSPMKGHSHVYWYRQLPEEGLKFMVYLQKENIIDESGMPKERFSAEFPKEGPSILRIQQVVRGDSAAYFCASSPGSYEQYFGPGTRLTVT.

The rearrangement uses TRBV27 and TRBJ2-7, with D hard to call. The CDR3 runs to 14 residues. Looked up from germline, CDR1 is MNHEY and CDR2 is SMNVEV (reference sequence). V gave up 6 bases and J gave up 7 bases, with 19 bases separating them. CDR3 sequence (DNA): TGTGCCAGCAGGGTCGTTGCTGACCCTAGGGAGCAGTACTTC. Its protein is CASRVVADPREQYF.

The chain couples TRBV30 to TRBJ1-1; TRBD1 matches 7 bases. Germline V gene data show CDR1 as GTSNPN and CDR2 as SVGIG (reference sequence). The CDR3 runs 14 residues. The V segment lost 0 bases and the J segment 2 bases; nucleotides outside the gene matches: 3. CDR3 in DNA: TGTGCCTGGAGTGTACCAGGGGGAAACACTGAAGCTTTCTTT. This sequence encodes CAWSVPGGNTEAFF.

This clone occurred once. The chain carries TRBV29-1 and TRBJ1-2; 7 positions match TRBD1. This CDR3 is 14 amino acids long. After removal of 6 bases from V and 2 bases from J, the junction contained 9 bases not matched to a gene. The germline gives CDR1 SQVTM, CDR2 ANQGSEA. The CDR3 sequence: CSVEQGGENYGYTF. Here the CDR3 DNA reads TGCAGCGTGGAGCAGGGGGGTGAGAACTATGGCTACACCTTC.

CDR3 in DNA: TGTGCCAGCAGGAAGGTGACAGGGGAGTCACCCCTCCACTTT. Encoded protein: CASRKVTGESPLHF. J is TRBJ1-6 and V is TRBV6-5; TRBD1 matches at 8 bases. Germline V gives CDR1 MNHEY, CDR2 SVGAGI. The CDR3 covers 14 residues. The junction had 8 bases not matched to a gene; V was cut back by 6 bases and J by 10 bases.

The chain links TRBV12-3 or TRBV12-4 to TRBJ2-3; D not resolved. The CDR3 runs 13 residues. V was pared by 4 bases and J by 2 bases, with 7 bases between. The CDR3, as DNA: TGTGCCAGCAGTTCGGGCTTCACAGATACGCAGTATTTT. It encodes CASSSGFTDTQYF.

This clone was counted a single time. The rearrangement uses TRBV6-5 and TRBJ2-7; D is unresolved. The CDR3 has 14 residues. V shed 6 bases and J shed 3 bases, with 15 bases lying between them. Germline assignment: CDR1 MNHEY and CDR2 SVGAGI. The CDR3 loop reads CASSLPVGIYEQYF. Written as DNA, the CDR3 is TGTGCCAGCAGCCTCCCTGTGGGGATCTACGAGCAGTACTTC.